This T cell receptor (beta chain) was recovered during a study of T-cell reconstitution after alpha-beta-depleted transplantation in children. Preparing the TCRbeta library involved the use of unique molecular identifiers. TCRdb reprocessed the PCR reads with MiXCR, giving one entry per CDR3 protein. There are about 190,000 distinct CDR3 sequences in the sample; roughly 6.8% occur only once, and approximately 2.9% lies in the top ten. This clonotype was counted ten times or more. The CDR3 length is 14 residues. The V gene's germline CDR1 is MNHEY and CDR2 SVGAGI. V trimming: 6 bases; J trimming: 1 base; junction bases outside the gene matches: 6.

The specimen was PBMCs from the stem cell graft donor, collected from the stem cell graft. V is TRBV6-5 and J is TRBJ2-7; 7 positions agree with TRBD2. The receptor was derived from a human donor who donated a stem cell graft to a child with Wiskott-Aldrich syndrome. This CDR3 reads CASRYSGRSYEQYF. The CDR3 coding sequence is TGTGCCAGCAGGTATAGCGGGCGATCCTACGAGCAGTACTTC.